This is a list of T cell receptor beta chains from one sample in a study of shared T cell receptors in the human thymus. Measured with immunoSEQ multiplex PCR; TCRdb has only the in-frame clones, and not every one. The sample carries more than 300,000 clones, approximately 95% recorded once. What was sequenced was thymocytes. The origin of the receptors is a human donor. Each CDR3 is given with its conserved first and last residue. Each record gives: clone size, V gene, J gene, D gene, CDR3 DNA, CDR3 protein. D genes are given only for firm matches. Expanded clones are given a class, and other clones once, few, many or no size at all.

clone size: .
V gene: TRBV19
J gene: TRBJ1-4
D gene: TRBD1
CDR3 DNA: TGTGCCAGTAGTTCCCGACAGGGGGTGAATGAAAAACTGTTTTTT
CDR3 protein: CASSSRQGVNEKLFF

clone size: .
V gene: TRBV4-1
J gene: TRBJ1-5
D gene: .
CDR3 DNA: TGCGCCAGCAGAGGTGGAAACAATCAGCCCCAGCATTTT
CDR3 protein: CASRGGNNQPQHF

clone size: .
V gene: TRBV15
J gene: TRBJ1-4
D gene: TRBD1
CDR3 DNA: TGTGCCACCAGCAGAGGTCGGGACAGGGGGGATGGGGAAAAACTGTTTTTT
CDR3 protein: CATSRGRDRGDGEKLFF

clone size: .
V gene: TRBV7-6
J gene: TRBJ1-2
D gene: .
CDR3 DNA: TGTGCCAGCAGGCGAGGGAGGGTGGGTGGCTACACCTTC
CDR3 protein: CASRRGRVGGYTF

clone size: .
V gene: TRBV5-1
J gene: TRBJ2-3
D gene: .
CDR3 DNA: TGCGCCAGCAGCCCGGCCGGGTGGGTCCCCACAGATACGCAGTATTTT
CDR3 protein: CASSPAGWVPTDTQYF

clone size: once
V gene: TRBV5-4
J gene: TRBJ2-7
D gene: .
CDR3 DNA: TGTGCCAGCACGCAGCCGGGGGCCTACGAGCAGTACTTC
CDR3 protein: CASTQPGAYEQYF

clone size: once
V gene: TRBV5-6
J gene: TRBJ2-2
D gene: .
CDR3 DNA: TGTGCCAGCAGCTTAAAGGGGGGTATGGACACCGGGGAGCTGTTTTTT
CDR3 protein: CASSLKGGMDTGELFF

clone size: .
V gene: TRBV30
J gene: TRBJ1-2
D gene: .
CDR3 DNA: TGTGCCTGGAGTGTATTAGACTATGGCTACACCTTC
CDR3 protein: CAWSVLDYGYTF

clone size: .
V gene: TRBV6-1
J gene: TRBJ1-5
D gene: .
CDR3 DNA: TGTGCCAGCGCGGCAGGGTACCAGCCCCAGCATTTT
CDR3 protein: CASAAGYQPQHF

clone size: .
V gene: TRBV11-2
J gene: TRBJ1-2
D gene: .
CDR3 DNA: TGTGCCAGCAGCTTAGAGGGTCGACAGCTTTCTAACTATGGCTACACCTTC
CDR3 protein: CASSLEGRQLSNYGYTF

clone size: .
V gene: TRBV7-2
J gene: TRBJ1-1
D gene: .
CDR3 DNA: TGTGCCAGCACCCGGGGCGGCATGAACACTGAAGCTTTCTTT
CDR3 protein: CASTRGGMNTEAFF

clone size: .
V gene: TRBV29-1
J gene: TRBJ2-3
D gene: .
CDR3 DNA: TGCAGCGTGCGCCCCGCGTGGACTAGCACAGATACGCAGTATTTT
CDR3 protein: CSVRPAWTSTDTQYF

clone size: .
V gene: TRBV19
J gene: TRBJ2-4
D gene: .
CDR3 DNA: TGTGCCAGTAGTACCGCGTCCGCACAACTAGCCAAAAACATTCAGTACTTC
CDR3 protein: CASSTASAQLAKNIQYF

clone size: .
V gene: TRBV2
J gene: TRBJ2-1
D gene: TRBD2
CDR3 DNA: TGTGCCACCTCCGGGACTAGCGTACCCCCCAATGAGCAGTTCTTC
CDR3 protein: CATSGTSVPPNEQFF

clone size: .
V gene: TRBV30
J gene: TRBJ2-3
D gene: .
CDR3 DNA: TGTGCCTGGAGCCCAAACCACGAACAGGGGGTAGTTAGGCGGGAGAGGCTCACAGATACGCAGTATTTT
CDR3 protein: CAWSPNHEQGVVRRERLTDTQYF

clone size: once
V gene: TRBV29-1
J gene: TRBJ2-1
D gene: TRBD2
CDR3 DNA: TGCAGCGTCCCCCTTGAGCGGGAGCAAGGTGAGCAGTTCTTC
CDR3 protein: CSVPLEREQGEQFF

clone size: .
V gene: TRBV4-3
J gene: TRBJ2-1
D gene: TRBD2
CDR3 DNA: TGCGCCAGCAGCCAATGGGCGTCCCCGGGACTAGCGGGATTACTCTCCTACAATGAGCAGTTCTTC
CDR3 protein: CASSQWASPGLAGLLSYNEQFF

clone size: .
V gene: TRBV27
J gene: TRBJ2-7
D gene: .
CDR3 DNA: TGTGCCAGCAGTTTATCCCCATCCTACGAGCAGTACTTC
CDR3 protein: CASSLSPSYEQYF

clone size: .
V gene: TRBV7-6
J gene: TRBJ2-5
D gene: .
CDR3 DNA: TGTGCCAGCAGCCCCCCTAGGACCCAAGAGACCCAGTACTTC
CDR3 protein: CASSPPRTQETQYF

clone size: .
V gene: TRBV6-5
J gene: TRBJ1-2
D gene: TRBD1
CDR3 DNA: TGTGCCAGCAGTTCCCCGACAGGGGGATACTATGGCTACACCTTC
CDR3 protein: CASSSPTGGYYGYTF

clone size: .
V gene: TRBV6-4
J gene: TRBJ1-2
D gene: .
CDR3 DNA: TGTGCCAGCAGTGTCGACAGTCCGTATGGCTACACCTTC
CDR3 protein: CASSVDSPYGYTF

clone size: once
V gene: TRBV7-3
J gene: TRBJ2-7
D gene: TRBD1
CDR3 DNA: TGTGCCAGCAGCTCGGACAGGAACTACGAGCAGTACTTC
CDR3 protein: CASSSDRNYEQYF

clone size: .
V gene: TRBV15
J gene: TRBJ2-7
D gene: TRBD2
CDR3 DNA: TGTGCCACCAGCAGAGAGGGCGGGAGTTTCTACGAGCAGTACTTC
CDR3 protein: CATSREGGSFYEQYF